The 16 T cell receptor beta chains below all came from one sample that was sequenced in a study of cytomegalovirus exposure and HLA in healthy donors. PCR involved 60 Vbeta and 13 Jbeta primers. Only in-frame clones appear in the TCRdb table, and some are missing; sequencing was by immunoSEQ multiplex PCR. The sample includes 150,000 to 200,000 clones, around a tenth of them seen just once. Source material: PBMCs. The receptors derive from a woman aged 25 to 45 in good health and CMV-seropositive.

This clone came up a few times. The chain couples TRBV11-1 to TRBJ2-1; 13 bases are a match to TRBD2. V lost 4 bases and J lost 4; bases outside the gene matches: 1. Germline-derived CDR1 and CDR2 are SGHAT and FQDESV (reference sequence). This CDR3 contains 15 residues. In DNA form, the CDR3 reads TGTGCCAGCAGCTCGGGACTAGCGGGGTACAATGAGCAGTTCTTC. It codes for CASSSGLAGYNEQFF.

This clone was observed a few times. The chain is built from TRBV29-1 and TRBJ2-2; D is ambiguous. Germline V gene sequence: CDR1 SQVTM, CDR2 ANQGSEA. CDR3 size: 11 residues. V lost 6 bases, J lost 6 bases, and 8 bases lay in between. The CDR3 reads CSVFIAGELFF. The DNA of the CDR3 is TGCAGCGTCTTTATCGCCGGGGAGCTGTTTTTT.

The chain couples TRBV14 to TRBJ2-5; D gene unclear. Germline values: CDR1 SGHDN, CDR2 FVKESK. The V and J ends lost 2 bases and 3 bases respectively, with 13 bases between them. The CDR3 totals 15 residues. The CDR3 region is CASSQSKSIKETQYF. DNA of the CDR3: TGTGCCAGCAGCCAATCTAAATCTATTAAAGAGACCCAGTACTTC.

This clone came up a few times. The CDR3 reads CSVMDSMLQYF. In DNA, the CDR3 is TGCAGCGTAATGGACAGCATGCTCCAGTATTTT. The rearrangement links TRBV29-1 to TRBJ2-3; a weak D match, TRBD1 (6 bases). There are 11 residues in the CDR3. Germline V CDR1 and CDR2: SQVTM, ANQGSEA. V lost 6 bases and J lost 12, with 16 bases in between.

Only a few counts were recorded for this clone. This chain joins TRBV21-1 and TRBJ1-1; the table's TRBD1 call for D was not verified on the DNA. TRBV21-1 is a listed pseudogene. The CDR3 runs to 12 residues. The CDR3 sequence is CASVGGRRKAFF. The CDR3 region has the DNA TGTGCCAGCGTAGGGGGCCGGCGTAAAGCTTTCTTT.

This clone was seen only a few times. This chain uses TRBV7-8 with TRBJ2-1, with 8 bases matching TRBD2. This CDR3 is 12 amino acids long. V shed 4 bases, J shed 10 bases, and the junction held 3 bases outside the gene matches. Germline V gene sequence: CDR1 SGHVS, CDR2 FQNEAQ. CDR3: CASSSGTREQFF. The DNA for the CDR3 is TGTGCCAGCAGCTCGGGGACTAGGGAGCAGTTCTTC.

This clone was counted a few times. The chain employs TRBV4-1 and TRBJ2-3; 10 nucleotides match TRBD2. Germline CDR1 reads MGHRA; CDR2 reads YSYEKL. With V trimmed by 6 bases and J by 5 bases, 8 bases remained unmatched. The CDR3 spans 15 residues. The CDR3 coding sequence is TGCGCCAGCAGTCCCCTAGCGGGAGCGGTAGATACGCAGTATTTT. Protein sequence: CASSPLAGAVDTQYF.

The gene calls are TRBV6-5 and TRBJ2-2, with D possibly being TRBD2 (5 bases). The germline V gene encodes CDR1 MNHEY and CDR2 SVGAGI. The ends were cut back, 6 bases at V and 6 bases at J, with 11 bases in the middle. The CDR3 contains 13 residues. CDR3 in amino acids: CASSVTGAGELFF. The DNA for the CDR3 is TGTGCCAGCAGCGTCACCGGGGCCGGGGAGCTGTTTTTT.

The gene calls are TRBV19 and TRBJ1-1, with D maybe TRBD1 (5 bases). CDR3 length equals 14 residues. Looked up from germline, CDR1 is LNHDA and CDR2 is SQIVND (reference sequence). Trimming took off 9 bases at V and 8 bases at J, with 22 bases between the two ends. The CDR3 region is CASEAGRGRAEAFF. CDR3 nucleotide sequence: TGTGCCAGCGAGGCGGGACGGGGACGAGCGGAAGCTTTCTTT.

This clone was observed a few times. The chain combines TRBV6-6 with TRBJ2-2; D is unresolved. From germline, CDR1 is MNHNY and CDR2 SVGAGI (reference sequence). Deletions cut 8 bases from V and 3 bases from J, with 13 bases between. The CDR3 contains 14 residues. In DNA form, the CDR3 reads TGTGCCAGCTCTTCCCGGGTAGACACCGGGGAGCTGTTTTTT. This gives the protein CASSSRVDTGELFF.

This rearrangement joins TRBV9 to TRBJ1-5; D remains unclear. V lost 0 bases and J lost 6, with 10 bases in between. Germline CDR1 reads SGDLS; CDR2 reads YYNGEE. This CDR3 has 14 residues. The CDR3 sequence: CASSVGLAGQPQHF. In nucleotides, the CDR3 is TGTGCCAGCAGCGTAGGTTTGGCGGGTCAGCCCCAGCATTTT.

This sequence joins TRBV21-1 and TRBJ2-7; the DNA was not used to check the table's D call, TRBD1. TRBV21-1 counts as a pseudogene. The CDR3 consists of 18 residues. The CDR3 spells CASSTQNYRTDNSYEQYF. CDR3 nucleotide sequence: TGTGCCAGCAGCACTCAAAATTATCGGACGGACAACTCCTACGAGCAGTACTTC.

The chain is built from TRBV27 and TRBJ2-5, with 9 positions matching TRBD2. After removal of 2 bases from V and 4 bases from J, the junction contained 11 bases not matched to a gene. This CDR3 spans 17 amino acids. Germline V lookup: CDR1 MNHEY, CDR2 SMNVEV (reference sequence). The CDR3 spells CASSLDGELAGRETQYF. The CDR3 bases are TGTGCCAGCAGTTTAGACGGGGAGCTAGCGGGGAGAGAGACCCAGTACTTC.

This chain joins TRBV30 and TRBJ1-2; TRBD1 agrees at 9 bases. Germline lookup yields CDR1 GTSNPN and CDR2 SVGIG (reference sequence). The CDR3 runs to 15 residues. The J segment lost 3 bases and the V segment lost 3 bases, leaving 8 bases of the junction unmatched. The CDR3 spells CAWRIRTGEDYGYTF. CDR3 in DNA: TGTGCCTGGAGGATTAGGACAGGGGAGGACTATGGCTACACCTTC.

The chain recombines TRBV11-2 with TRBJ2-3; TRBD2 might be the D (6 bases). V was pared by 5 bases and J by 1 base, with 16 bases between. This CDR3 is 16 amino acids long. Germline CDR1 SGHAT, CDR2 FQNNGV. This CDR3 reads CASSPEDYLRTDTQYF. The CDR3 nucleotides are TGTGCCAGCAGCCCCGAGGACTATCTACGCACAGATACGCAGTATTTT.

The V and J genes are TRBV1 and TRBJ1-2. TRBV1 constitutes a pseudogene. There are 15 residues in the CDR3. CDR3 nucleotide sequence: TGCACCAGCAGCCAAGATCTGGAGGGGAGGGATGGCTACACCTTC. Translation gives CTSSQDLEGRDGYTF.